Described below is a single TCR beta chain sequence and its context. Produced via immunoSEQ multiplex PCR; TCRdb's table is partial and in-frame only. The sample shows approximately 15,000 clones, about 88% of them seen only once. The V and J ends lost 4 bases and 4 bases, in that order; junction bases with no gene match: 6. CDR3 length: 14 amino acids. Germline V gene sequence: CDR1 SGHTA, CDR2 FQGNSA. This sample was taken from a study of OX40 agonist ivuxolimab in advanced cancers. The starting material was CD4+ or CD8+ T cells sorted from blood, obtained in a trial of the OX40 agonist ivuxolimab. This receptor was obtained from an adult with an advanced solid tumor such as melanoma, head and neck, liver or kidney cancer. The chain combines TRBV7-2 with TRBJ2-5, with 7 bases that match TRBD1. The CDR3 nucleotides read TGTGCCAGCAGCTCACCAGGGGGAGCAGAGACCCAGTACTTC. This codes for CASSSPGGAETQYF.